These 24 T cell receptor delta chains were all obtained from the same sample, sequenced in a study of gamma-delta T cells after stem cell transplantation. TCRdb re-called the RT-PCR reads with CATT. In the table there are 1,500 or so delta-chain clones, roughly 8.7% of which are singletons. Sequenced material: gamma-delta T cells. Receptor source: a human donor. It is not recorded whose cells these are; they may come from a transplant donor.

This clone was counted between two and nine times. It may be a read error: a sequence one base away is much more abundant. V and J are TRDV2 and TRDJ3; 12 positions match TRDD3. Germline V gene lookup returns CDR1 GEAIGNYY and CDR2 EKD. The CDR3 contains 18 residues. Here the CDR3 reads CACDSTGGYSWDTRRMFF. Written as DNA, the CDR3 is TGTGCCTGTGACAGTACTGGGGGATACTCCTGGGACACCCGACGGATGTTTTTC.

This clone was seen a handful of times. Since a much larger clone is just one base distant, this may be a read error. This sequence joins TRDV2 and TRDJ3; tentatively, D is TRDD3 (6 bases). The germline CDR1 and CDR2 sequences are GEAIGNYY and EKD. The CDR3 sequence is 18 residues long. CDR3 bases: TGTGCCTGTGACACCGGCTGGTCGAGCTCCTGGGGCACCCGACAGATGTTTTTC. Translating gives CACDTGWSSSWGTRQMFF.

This clone is large by share. Other DNA sequences in the same sample also yield this CDR3. The V call is TRDV2, the J call TRDJ1; 8 positions match TRDD3. Per the germline V gene, CDR1 is GEAIGNYY and CDR2 is EKD. The CDR3 is 21 residues long. Trimming took 0 bases from V and 7 from J; bases not matched to a gene: 27. The chain's CDR3 is CACDTVADFSRTGGPASKLIF. CDR3 nucleotide sequence: TGTGCCTGTGACACCGTTGCCGATTTCTCCCGTACTGGGGGTCCGGCTAGTAAACTCATCTTT.

This clone was counted between two and nine times. A far larger clone is off by one base, so a read error is likely. Other DNA sequences from this sample encode an identical CDR3 as well. V gene TRDV2 combines with J gene TRDJ1; 12 bases line up with TRDD3. CDR3 length: 16 amino acids. From germline, CDR1 is GEAIGNYY and CDR2 EKD. The CDR3 sequence: CACDTLTGGYTDKLIF. CDR3 DNA: TGTGCCTGTGACACCTTGACTGGGGGATACACTGATAAACTCATCTTT.

This clone has just a few counts. A far larger clone is only one base removed, so a read error is likely. Other nucleotide sequences in the sample specify the same CDR3. The CDR3, as DNA: TGTGCCTGTGACACTCTGGGGGCCCGGGGCGATAAACTCATCTTT. This sequence encodes CACDTLGARGDKLIF. The V gene is TRDV2, the J gene TRDJ1, with 7 positions matching TRDD3. Germline loops: CDR1 GEAIGNYY, CDR2 EKD. The junction had 8 bases not matched to a gene; V was cut back by 1 base and J by 4 bases. The CDR3 consists of 15 residues.

This clone is labeled as large. This specimen includes other DNA sequences encoding the same CDR3. CDR3 sequence (DNA): TGTGCCTGTGACACCGTGGGAGTGGGGACCGATAAACTCATCTTT. Translating it yields CACDTVGVGTDKLIF. This chain uses TRDV2 with TRDJ1, with D maybe TRDD3 (5 bases). V was shortened by 0 bases and J by 2 bases, with 12 bases between the two germline ends. Germline CDR1 is GEAIGNYY and CDR2 is EKD. The CDR3 extends over 15 amino acids.

Turning to this clone: A far larger clone is a single base away, which makes a read error likely. The identical CDR3 is also encoded by other nucleotide sequences in the sample. V gene TRDV2 combines with J gene TRDJ2, with D perhaps TRDD3 (6 bases). Germline CDR1 reads GEAIGNYY; CDR2 reads EKD. This CDR3 is built from 18 residues. The CDR3 loop reads CACDTVGGGLALTAQLFF. CDR3 nucleotides: TGTGCCTGTGACACTGTTGGTGGGGGCCTAGCTTTGACAGCACAACTCTTCTTC.

On this clone: This may arise from a read error, as a much more abundant clone is one base away. V is TRDV2 and J is TRDJ1, with TRDD3 as a possible D gene (7 bases). Germline CDR1 reads GEAIGNYY; CDR2 reads EKD. Trimming took 5 bases from V and 4 from J, leaving 28 bases between them. There are 18 residues in the CDR3. The DNA of the CDR3 is TGTGCCTGTGGCCCTGTTCCTAAACGAGAGGGATACAGCGATAAACTCATCTTT. Translation gives CACGPVPKREGYSDKLIF.

This clone appeared a few times. V gene TRDV1 combines with J gene TRDJ1, with D possibly being TRDD2 (6 bases). This CDR3 has 16 residues. Germline V lookup: CDR1 TSWWSYY, CDR2 QGS. V lost 4 bases and J lost 5, with 20 bases in between. CDR3: CALGAFPSLGLDKLIF. In DNA form, the CDR3 reads TGTGCTCTTGGGGCTTTTCCTAGTTTGGGTTTAGATAAACTCATCTTT.

This clone is large by share. This specimen includes other DNA sequences encoding the same CDR3. CDR3 bases: TGTGCCTGTGACAAGGCCACCCGGCCTTCCTGGGACACCCGACAGATGTTTTTC. Translating gives CACDKATRPSWDTRQMFF. The J gene is TRDJ3, the V gene TRDV2; D is unclear. Looked up from germline, CDR1 is GEAIGNYY and CDR2 is EKD. The CDR3 is 18 amino acids. The V and J ends lost 2 bases and 1 base respectively, with 14 bases between them.

In its sample, this clone was seen a few times. The likely explanation is a read error, given a far larger clone one base away. V gene TRDV2 combines with J gene TRDJ1; TRDD3 matches 11 bases. The CDR3 runs to 18 residues. The V gene's germline CDR1 is GEAIGNYY and CDR2 EKD. The V and J ends lost 0 bases and 3 bases, in that order; junction bases with no gene match: 11. CDR3 sequence (DNA): TGTGCCTGTGACACCATTTCCTGGGCTGGGGGATACTCCGATAAACTCATCTTT. Residues: CACDTISWAGGYSDKLIF.

In the case of this clone: A far larger clone is just one base off, so this is likely a read error. The rearrangement joins TRDV2 to TRDJ1; 9 bases are a match to TRDD3. The CDR3 is 16 residues long. Germline assignment: CDR1 GEAIGNYY and CDR2 EKD. The trim removed 5 bases at V and 2 bases at J, leaving 11 bases unmatched. The CDR3 DNA reads as TGTGCCTGTGGCACTCTACTGGGGGAAAAAACCGATAAACTCATCTTT. Its protein is CACGTLLGEKTDKLIF.

This clone is large. Other DNA sequences within the sample encode an identical CDR3. The chain joins TRDV2 to TRDJ1, with D perhaps matching TRDD2 (5 bases). In germline, CDR1 is GEAIGNYY, CDR2 EKD. The CDR3 length is 17 residues. V gave up 0 bases and J gave up 2 bases, with 18 bases separating them. The CDR3 protein is CACDTVLPLNDTDKLIF. CDR3 sequence (DNA): TGTGCCTGTGACACCGTTCTTCCCCTGAATGATACCGATAAACTCATCTTT.

As regards this clone: A read error is possible here, since a much larger clone lies one base away. The chain combines TRDV2 with TRDJ3; D is possibly TRDD3 (5 bases). V dropped 1 base and J dropped 3 bases, with 18 bases sitting between them. CDR1 and CDR2 from the germline V gene are GEAIGNYY and EKD. The CDR3 totals 19 residues. In nucleotides, the CDR3 is TGTGCCTGTGACACGATCGGGGGGGGTACGAACTGGGACACCCGACAGATGTTTTTC. Its protein product is CACDTIGGGTNWDTRQMFF.

This clone was seen a handful of times. A much bigger clone sits one base away, suggesting this may be a read error. Distinct nucleotide sequences in the sample also encode this CDR3. The CDR3 loop reads CACDTLGDPLRMYTDKLIF. CDR3 nucleotides: TGTGCCTGTGACACGTTGGGGGATCCTCTACGGATGTACACCGATAAACTCATCTTT. The chain couples TRDV2 to TRDJ1, with 8 bases fitting TRDD3. Germline V CDR1 and CDR2: GEAIGNYY, EKD. Unmatched junction bases numbered 15, after V lost 1 base and J lost 0 bases. This CDR3 region has 19 residues.

Written as DNA, the CDR3 is TGTGCCTGTGAACCGGTCGCCGCCTGGGGGATACAGTTCGATAAACTCATCTTT. This translates into CACEPVAAWGIQFDKLIF. The chain couples TRDV2 to TRDJ1; 11 nucleotides agree with TRDD3. CDR1 and CDR2 (germline): GEAIGNYY, EKD. Trimming removed 4 bases from V and 4 bases from J; junction bases left unmatched: 16. This CDR3 region has 18 residues.

As regards this clone: This sequence is one base from a far larger clone and is likely a read error. Other DNA sequences in this specimen translate into the identical CDR3. The chain recombines TRDV2 with TRDJ1, with 12 bases fitting TRDD3. Germline values: CDR1 GEAIGNYY, CDR2 EKD. CDR3 length: 14 residues. The CDR3 here is CACDVLGDTYKLIF. CDR3 DNA: TGTGCCTGTGATGTACTGGGGGATACCTATAAACTCATTTTT.

By sample share, this clone is large. The genes are TRDV2 and TRDJ3; TRDD3 matches 9 bases. The V gene's germline CDR1 is GEAIGNYY and CDR2 EKD. The V segment lost 3 bases and the J segment 0 bases; nucleotides outside the gene matches: 5. The CDR3 loop spans 18 amino acids. This CDR3 reads CACDATGGTSWDTRQMFF. The CDR3 DNA reads TGTGCCTGTGACGCTACTGGGGGAACCTCCTGGGACACCCGACAGATGTTTTTC.

This clone turned up a few times. This clone may be a read error of a much larger clone one base away. V gene TRDV2 combines with J gene TRDJ1; the match to TRDD3 covers 8 bases. This CDR3 contains 16 residues. Germline loops: CDR1 GEAIGNYY, CDR2 EKD. Trimming at V came to 3 bases and at J to 0 bases, leaving 8 bases not matched to a gene. CDR3 in amino acids: CACDRLGALNTDKLIF. The CDR3 DNA sequence: TGTGCCTGTGACCGACTGGGGGCACTGAACACCGATAAACTCATCTTT.

Relative to its sample, this clone is medium-sized. V and J are TRDV2 and TRDJ1; TRDD3 matches at 7 bases. The CDR3 has 14 amino acids. Germline V gene data show CDR1 as GEAIGNYY and CDR2 as EKD. V trimming: 5 bases; J trimming: 0 bases; junction bases outside the gene matches: 5. The CDR3 nucleotides are TGTGCCTGTGTCTCACTGGGGAACACCGATAAACTCATCTTT. Residues: CACVSLGNTDKLIF.

A few counts support this clone. This may come from a read error, since a much larger clone is one base off. V is TRDV2 and J is TRDJ1; 12 nucleotides match TRDD3. Germline lookup yields CDR1 GEAIGNYY and CDR2 EKD. The CDR3 spans 17 residues. CDR3: CACGTVDWGIHTDKLIF. The CDR3 nucleotides are TGTGCCTGTGGCACCGTGGACTGGGGGATACATACCGATAAACTCATCTTT.

The chain employs TRDV2 and TRDJ1, with 8 bases identical to TRDD3. J lost 0 bases, V lost 0 bases, and 8 bases had no gene match. CDR1 and CDR2 from the germline V gene are GEAIGNYY and EKD. The CDR3 contains 17 residues. The CDR3 loop reads CACDTLLGVRYTDKLIF. CDR3 in DNA: TGTGCCTGTGACACCCTACTGGGGGTTCGGTACACCGATAAACTCATCTTT.

This clone was seen a few times. A far larger clone is only one base removed, so a read error is likely. Other DNA sequences in the same sample also yield this CDR3. This chain connects TRDV2 to TRDJ1; D might be TRDD3 (6 bases). V was pared by 1 base and J by 0 bases, with 11 bases between. Germline CDR1 and CDR2: GEAIGNYY and EKD. The CDR3 consists of 15 residues. CDR3: CACDTVGGNTDKLIF. The CDR3 DNA reads TGTGCCTGTGACACTGTTGGGGGGAACACCGATAAACTCATCTTT.

By share, this clone counts as medium-sized. This chain joins TRDV2 and TRDJ1; D possibly corresponds to TRDD3 (5 bases). There are 15 residues in the CDR3. V lost 0 bases to trimming and J lost 3 bases, with 13 bases between them. Germline V CDR1 and CDR2: GEAIGNYY, EKD. The CDR3 here is CACDTLGTAADKLIF. CDR3 coding DNA: TGTGCCTGTGACACCTTGGGGACCGCCGCCGATAAACTCATCTTT.